This T cell receptor (beta chain) is drawn from a study of blood T cell repertoires in COVID-19. Method: immunoSEQ multiplex PCR; TCRdb's copy keeps in-frame clones and lacks some. The repertoire includes 430,000 or so clones, 88% of them detected once, and less than 2% sits in the top ten. Germline values: CDR1 KGHSH, CDR2 LQKENI. The V end was cut by 3 bases, the J end by 1 base, with 11 bases between. The length of the CDR3 is 15 residues. Each participant's cohort was designated according to participant-reported clinical history. The origin of this receptor is a woman between 35 and 50 years old who had recovered from COVID-19. The specimen sequenced was PBMCs or T cells enriched from blood (not recorded which). This chain connects TRBV18 to TRBJ2-3; D uncertain. CDR3 in amino acids: CASSPLAPGTDTQYF. The CDR3 DNA is TGTGCCAGCTCACCGCTTGCGCCCGGCACAGATACGCAGTATTTT.